The 30 T cell receptor beta chains in this list originate from one sample, sequenced in a study of cytomegalovirus exposure and HLA in healthy donors. Primers: 60 Vbeta forward and 13 Jbeta reverse. Clones were read by immunoSEQ multiplex PCR, and TCRdb kept only the in-frame ones, dropping some. The top ten hold approximately 5.3% of the sample, which has more than 95,000 clones, about three quarters seen once. Sequencing input: PBMCs. The receptor source for this set is a woman aged 18-35 years in good health and CMV-seropositive.

To note about this clone: No DNA is shown, since the ends of the CDR3 on it are uncertain; the CDR3 is the one TCRdb lists. This chain joins TRBV2 and TRBJ1-2; the DNA was not used to check the table's D call, TRBD1. Germline CDR1 SNHLY, CDR2 FYNNEI. A total of 17 residues make up the CDR3, ends included. This chain's CDR3 is CASSAGQGVSLHYGYTF.

This clone was seen a few times. The chain uses TRBV14 and TRBJ1-2, with 9 nucleotides matching TRBD1. CDR3 size: 14 residues. Germline V gene lookup returns CDR1 SGHDN and CDR2 FVKESK. With V trimmed by 4 bases and J by 4 bases, 4 bases remained unmatched. CDR3 nucleotide sequence: TGTGCCAGCAGCCCGAGGGACAGGGCCTATGGCTACACCTTC. Its translation: CASSPRDRAYGYTF. The variable domain in full, with the rest retrieved from reference TRBV14 and TRBJ1-2, is EAGVTQFPSHSVIEKGQTVTLRCDPISGHDNLYWYRRVMGKEIKFLLHFVKESKQDESGMPNNRFLAERTGGTYSTLKVQPAELEDSGVYFCASSPRDRAYGYTFGSGTRLTVV.

The genes are TRBV27 and TRBJ2-1; possibly TRBD1 for D (7 bases). CDR1 is MNHEY, CDR2 SMNVEV, per germline (reference sequence). CDR3 size: 17 residues. Trimming cost V 4 bases and J 5 bases, with 21 bases left between them. CDR3 protein: CASSSIVLPGGNNEQFF. The CDR3, as DNA: TGTGCCAGCAGTTCGATCGTACTACCAGGGGGGAACAATGAGCAGTTCTTC.

The genes are TRBV4-1 and TRBJ2-5; TRBD1 matches 10 bases. The V gene's germline CDR1 is MGHRA and CDR2 YSYEKL. The junction had 6 bases not matched to a gene; V was cut back by 4 bases and J by 4 bases. The CDR3 loop spans 15 amino acids. The CDR3 DNA reads as TGCGCCAGCAGCCTCGGGACAGGGGCGCCAGAGACCCAGTACTTC. This encodes CASSLGTGAPETQYF.

The gene calls are TRBV7-8 and TRBJ2-1; no clear D gene. The V and J ends lost 1 base and 6 bases respectively, with 10 bases between them. The germline V gene has CDR1 SGHVS and CDR2 FQNEAQ. The CDR3 contains 14 residues. CDR3: CASSLVGPFNEQFF. CDR3 sequence (DNA): TGTGCCAGCAGCTTAGTTGGCCCCTTCAATGAGCAGTTCTTC.

The genes are TRBV28 and TRBJ2-7, with 8 bases aligning to TRBD1. CDR1 MDHEN and CDR2 SYDVKM come from the germline V gene. The CDR3 extends over 13 amino acids. Germline trimming cut 5 bases from V and 5 bases from J; bases unmatched to any gene: 5. Written as DNA, the CDR3 is TGTGCCAGCAGTAGGGACAGGACCCACGAGCAGTACTTC. It yields the protein CASSRDRTHEQYF.

This sequence joins TRBV7-3 and TRBJ1-2; D call uncertain. This CDR3 contains 14 residues. The germline V gene encodes CDR1 SGHTA and CDR2 FQGTGA. Trimming removed 2 bases from V and 2 bases from J, with 9 bases in between. The chain's CDR3 is CASSLSAGNYGYTF. CDR3 DNA: TGTGCCAGCAGCTTATCTGCAGGAAACTATGGCTACACCTTC.

CDR3 sequence: CASSLALLAGGGTYEQYF. CDR3 nucleotide sequence: TGTGCCAGCAGCTTAGCGCTCCTAGCGGGAGGAGGGACCTACGAGCAGTACTTC. The chain is built from TRBV7-9 and TRBJ2-7; 11 nucleotides align to TRBD2. J lost 2 bases, V lost 0 bases, and 9 bases had no gene match. The CDR3 contains 18 residues. The germline V gene encodes CDR1 SEHNR and CDR2 FQNEAQ (reference sequence). Full variable domain (missing parts from reference TRBV7-9 and TRBJ2-7): DTGVSQNPRHKITKRGQNVTFRCDPISEHNRLYWYRQTLGQGPEFLTYFQNEAQLEKSRLLSDRFSAERPKGSFSTLEIQRTEQGDSAMYLCASSLALLAGGGTYEQYFGPGTRLTVT.

The chain recombines TRBV19 with TRBJ1-2, with 7 nucleotides matching TRBD1. Germline V gives CDR1 LNHDA, CDR2 SQIVND (reference sequence). V shed 4 bases and J 2 bases; nucleotides not matched to a gene: 1. The CDR3 covers 13 residues. CDR3 DNA: TGTGCCAGTAGTACGGACAGGAACTATGGCTACACCTTC. Translation gives CASSTDRNYGYTF.

The genes are TRBV6-6 and TRBJ2-1, with D perhaps TRBD1 (5 bases). The CDR3 runs 14 residues. Trimming took 6 bases from V and 3 from J, leaving 12 bases between them. CDR1 and CDR2 from the germline V gene are MNHNY and SVGAGI (reference sequence). CDR3 sequence: CASSQGGFYNEQFF. The CDR3 nucleotides are TGTGCCAGCAGCCAGGGTGGATTCTACAATGAGCAGTTCTTC.

The V and J genes are TRBV28 and TRBJ2-1; D might be TRBD2 (5 bases). Trimming left V 3 bases short and J 4 bases short, with 19 bases between. The CDR3 consists of 17 residues. Germline V CDR1 and CDR2: MDHEN, SYDVKM. For the CDR3, the DNA is TGTGCCAGCAGTTTTCGTACTAGTGGGCCTCCATACAATGAGCAGTTCTTC. Its protein product is CASSFRTSGPPYNEQFF.

The genes are TRBV9 and TRBJ1-5; D is perhaps TRBD1 (6 bases). The CDR3 is 13 amino acids. Trimming cost V 5 bases and J 5 bases, with 11 bases left between them. The germline V gene encodes CDR1 SGDLS and CDR2 YYNGEE. The DNA of the CDR3 is TGTGCCAGCAGTGAGGGGGGGGATCAGCCCCAGCATTTT. It codes for CASSEGGDQPQHF.

The chain combines TRBV7-3 with TRBJ2-1; D possibly corresponds to TRBD2 (6 bases). Germline CDR1 is SGHTA and CDR2 is FQGTGA. The CDR3 runs to 15 residues. The ends were cut back, 0 bases at V and 3 bases at J, with 9 bases in the middle. CDR3 region: CASSLTPGVYNEQFF. CDR3 DNA sequence: TGTGCCAGCAGCTTAACCCCGGGGGTCTACAATGAGCAGTTCTTC.

The chain carries TRBV7-9 and TRBJ2-5; 11 nucleotides align to TRBD2. CDR1 and CDR2 from the germline V gene are SEHNR and FQNEAQ (reference sequence). This CDR3 has 15 residues. V was clipped by 4 bases and J by 5 bases; unmatched bases: 6. As DNA, the CDR3 is TGTGCCAGCAGCTCGATAGCGGGAGGGTGGGAGACCCAGTACTTC. Residues: CASSSIAGGWETQYF. Together with reference TRBV7-9 and TRBJ2-5, the CDR3 gives the full variable domain: DTGVSQNPRHKITKRGQNVTFRCDPISEHNRLYWYRQTLGQGPEFLTYFQNEAQLEKSRLLSDRFSAERPKGSFSTLEIQRTEQGDSAMYLCASSSIAGGWETQYFGPGTRLLVL.

The chain recombines TRBV13 with TRBJ2-1, with D possibly being TRBD2 (5 bases). Germline CDR1 is PRHDT and CDR2 is FYEKMQ (reference sequence). The CDR3 has 13 amino acids. Deletions cut 3 bases from V and 8 bases from J, with 11 bases between. The CDR3 sequence: CASSFPSSHEQFF. The CDR3 nucleotides are TGTGCCAGCAGCTTCCCTAGCTCGCATGAGCAGTTCTTC.

V is TRBV5-6 and J is TRBJ1-3; 8 positions agree with TRBD1. J gave up 0 bases and V 4 bases, and 6 bases lay outside the gene matches. The CDR3 spans 16 residues. Germline CDR1 reads SGHDT; CDR2 reads YYEEEE. CDR3 protein: CASSMTGDHSGNTIYF. In nucleotides, the CDR3 is TGTGCCAGCAGCATGACAGGGGACCACTCTGGAAACACCATATATTTT.

A single count supports this clone. The chain employs TRBV27 and TRBJ2-1; D call uncertain. The CDR3 runs to 11 residues. CDR1 and CDR2 (germline): MNHEY, SMNVEV (reference sequence). Deletions cut 6 bases from V and 3 bases from J, with 3 bases between. The CDR3 sequence: CASSLYNEQFF. Written as DNA, the CDR3 is TGTGCCAGCAGCCTCTACAATGAGCAGTTCTTC.

The gene calls are TRBV4-1 and TRBJ2-2; 9 bases are shared with TRBD1. Germline values: CDR1 MGHRA, CDR2 YSYEKL. CDR3 length: 15 residues. V lost 0 bases, J lost 7 bases, and 3 bases stayed unmatched. The CDR3 is CASSQDGTGIGELFF. In nucleotides, the CDR3 is TGCGCCAGCAGCCAAGATGGGACAGGGATCGGGGAGCTGTTTTTT.

The genes are TRBV7-9 and TRBJ1-2; 7 bases are shared with TRBD1. CDR3 length: 13 residues. V was pared by 5 bases and J by 14 bases, with 14 bases of the junction left unmatched. Germline CDR1 SEHNR, CDR2 FQNEAQ (reference sequence). This CDR3 is CASSPLGGLAGTF. CDR3 sequence (DNA): TGTGCCAGCAGCCCCCTAGGGGGCCTGGCAGGTACCTTC.

The V call is TRBV25-1, the J call TRBJ2-1; D possibly corresponds to TRBD2 (7 bases). The length of the CDR3 is 17 residues. CDR1 is MGHDK and CDR2 is SYGVNS in the germline V gene. V was pared by 3 bases and J by 6 bases, with 21 bases between. The CDR3: CASSEVRGGGLGNEQFF. CDR3 DNA: TGTGCCAGCAGTGAGGTTAGAGGGGGAGGGCTGGGCAATGAGCAGTTCTTC.

The chain has TRBV19 and TRBJ2-1, with TRBD1 matching over 11 bases. This CDR3 has 14 residues. Looked up from germline, CDR1 is LNHDA and CDR2 is SQIVND (reference sequence). Trimming removed 5 bases from V and 9 bases from J; junction bases left unmatched: 6. As DNA, the CDR3 is TGTGCCAGTAGTCTTGGACAGGGGGCGAGTGAGCAGTTCTTC. This gives the protein CASSLGQGASEQFF. Supplemented by reference TRBV19 and TRBJ2-1, the full variable domain reads DGGITQSPKYLFRKEGQNVTLSCEQNLNHDAMYWYRQDPGQGLRLIYYSQIVNDFQKGDIAEGYSVSREKKESFPLTVTSAQKNPTAFYLCASSLGQGASEQFFGPGTRLTVL.

This chain uses TRBV19 with TRBJ1-6; the match to TRBD1 covers 8 bases. The CDR3 consists of 18 residues. The trim removed 1 base at V and 5 bases at J, leaving 10 bases unmatched. Germline V lookup: CDR1 LNHDA, CDR2 SQIVND (reference sequence). The DNA of the CDR3 is TGTGCCAGTAGTATAGTCCTCCTGGACAGGGACAATAATTCACCCCTCCACTTT. It is translated as CASSIVLLDRDNNSPLHF.

The rearrangement links TRBV10-1 to TRBJ2-1; 7 nucleotides align to TRBD1. The CDR3 covers 16 residues. Per the germline V gene, CDR1 is WNHNN and CDR2 is SYGVQD (reference sequence). V lost 3 bases and J lost 0; bases outside the gene matches: 5. The chain's CDR3 is CASSDPRDSSYNEQFF. CDR3 DNA sequence: TGCGCCAGCAGTGACCCCCGGGACAGCTCCTACAATGAGCAGTTCTTC.

The chain recombines TRBV5-1 with TRBJ2-1; D might be TRBD1 (5 bases). CDR3 length equals 18 residues. V lost 4 bases and J 3 bases, leaving 23 bases between the germline ends. Germline assignment: CDR1 SGHRS and CDR2 YFSETQ. For the CDR3, the DNA is TGCGCCAGCAGCCTCGCCCTCACAGGTCCCCTAGGCTACAATGAGCAGTTCTTC. This sequence encodes CASSLALTGPLGYNEQFF. Using reference TRBV5-1 and TRBJ2-1 for the parts outside the CDR3, the full variable domain is KAGVTQTPRYLIKTRGQQVTLSCSPISGHRSVSWYQQTPGQGLQFLFEYFSETQRNKGNFPGRFSGRQFSNSRSEMNVSTLELGDSALYLCASSLALTGPLGYNEQFFGPGTRLTVL.

In this sample, this clone turned up a few times. The chain employs TRBV28 and TRBJ2-7, with D unclear. Trimming left V 4 bases short and J 2 bases short, with 6 bases between. In germline, CDR1 is MDHEN, CDR2 SYDVKM. This CDR3 is 12 amino acids long. DNA for the CDR3: TGTGCCAGCAGTTGGGCGCCCTACGAGCAGTACTTC. It encodes CASSWAPYEQYF.

The V and J genes are TRBV30 and TRBJ2-2, with 7 positions matching TRBD2. Germline V CDR1 and CDR2: GTSNPN, SVGIG (reference sequence). J gave up 4 bases and V 3 bases, and 2 bases lay outside the gene matches. This CDR3 has 13 residues. The DNA for the CDR3 is TGTGCCTGGAGCCGGGAGGCCACCGGGGAGCTGTTTTTT. Its translation is CAWSREATGELFF.

The V and J genes are TRBV25-1 and TRBJ2-5, with no clear D. Germline-derived CDR1 and CDR2 are MGHDK and SYGVNS. The CDR3 totals 13 residues. V lost 5 bases and J 3 bases, leaving 10 bases between the germline ends. Here the CDR3 reads CASSSRAKETQYF. The CDR3 bases are TGTGCCAGCAGTTCCCGAGCGAAAGAGACCCAGTACTTC.

J is TRBJ1-2 and V is TRBV5-6; D is uncertain. Germline V gene sequence: CDR1 SGHDT, CDR2 YYEEEE. The CDR3 has 12 residues. Trimming took off 1 base at V and 3 bases at J, with 4 bases between the two ends. CDR3 protein: CASSLTDYGYTF. CDR3 in DNA: TGTGCCAGCAGCTTGACAGACTATGGCTACACCTTC.

This clone was seen only once. The chain joins TRBV15 to TRBJ2-5; 8 nucleotides line up with TRBD2. CDR1 and CDR2 from the germline V gene are LNHNV and YYDKDF (reference sequence). The CDR3 runs 15 residues. V lost 2 bases and J lost 4; bases outside the gene matches: 6. DNA of the CDR3: TGTGCCACCAGCAGACCTCCTAGCGGGCCAGAGACCCAGTACTTC. Encoded protein: CATSRPPSGPETQYF. The full variable domain, completed using reference TRBV15 and TRBJ2-5, is DAMVIQNPRYQVTQFGKPVTLSCSQTLNHNVMYWYQQKSSQAPKLLFHYYDKDFNNEADTPDNFQSRRPNTSFCFLDIRSPGLGDTAMYLCATSRPPSGPETQYFGPGTRLLVL.

This chain uses TRBV6-1 with TRBJ2-4; maybe TRBD2 (5 bases). The germline gives CDR1 MNHNS, CDR2 SASEGT. V lost 7 bases and J 8 bases, leaving 12 bases between the germline ends. This CDR3 comprises 12 residues. The CDR3 DNA reads as TGTGCCAGCAACTGGAGGACGGACATTCAGTACTTC. This encodes CASNWRTDIQYF.